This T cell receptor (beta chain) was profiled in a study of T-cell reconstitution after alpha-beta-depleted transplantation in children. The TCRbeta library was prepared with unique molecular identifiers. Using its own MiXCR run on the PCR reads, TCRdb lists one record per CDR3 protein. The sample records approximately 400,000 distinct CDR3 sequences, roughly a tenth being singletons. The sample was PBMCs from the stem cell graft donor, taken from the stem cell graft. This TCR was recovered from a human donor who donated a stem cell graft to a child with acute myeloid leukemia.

This chain's CDR3 is CASARPQSPYEQYF. CDR3 in DNA: TGCGCCAGCGCGCGGCCACAATCCCCCTACGAGCAGTACTTC. V and J are TRBV4-1 and TRBJ2-7; D uncertain. The V gene lost 8 bases and the J gene lost 2 bases, with 16 bases spanning the gap. The CDR3 contains 14 residues. Looked up from germline, CDR1 is MGHRA and CDR2 is YSYEKL.